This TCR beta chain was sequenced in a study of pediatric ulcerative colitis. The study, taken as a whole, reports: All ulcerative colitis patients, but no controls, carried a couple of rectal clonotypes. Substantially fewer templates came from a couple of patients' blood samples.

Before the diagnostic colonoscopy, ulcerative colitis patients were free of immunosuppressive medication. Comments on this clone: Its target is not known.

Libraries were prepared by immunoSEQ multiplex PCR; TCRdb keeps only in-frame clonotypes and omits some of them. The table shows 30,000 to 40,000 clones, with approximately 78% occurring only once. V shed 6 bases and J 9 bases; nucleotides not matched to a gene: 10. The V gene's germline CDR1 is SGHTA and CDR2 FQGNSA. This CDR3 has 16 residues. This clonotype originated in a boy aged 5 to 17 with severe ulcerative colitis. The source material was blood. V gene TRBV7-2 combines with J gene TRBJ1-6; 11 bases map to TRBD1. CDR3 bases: TGTGCCAGCAGATCGGGCGGGACAGGGGGTCTTTCACCCCTCCACTTT. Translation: CASRSGGTGGLSPLHF.